This entry describes one T cell receptor beta chain. Its antigen remains unknown. 5'RACE template switching produced TCR cDNA carrying a universal primer site and UMIs. TCRdb called the 5' RACE reads again in MiXCR, with one record for every CDR3 protein. Of 550,000 or so distinct CDR3 sequences in the sample, under 25% were seen once. The data were obtained in a study of T cells after yellow fever vaccination. Findings of the study overall: Among primary-vaccination clones, most reappeared after the booster, at 95% to 96% for CD4 and 85% to 90% for CD8. Though weaker, the secondary response peaked faster, on day 5 versus 15.

The length of the CDR3 is 14 residues. Germline assignment: CDR1 SGHDN and CDR2 FVKESK. V dropped 0 bases and J dropped 9 bases, with 9 bases sitting between them. The sample was PBMCs, taken 15 days after the yellow fever booster vaccination. This TCR was recovered from a man aged 25 to 45 who received the YFV17D yellow fever vaccine. This chain joins TRBV14 and TRBJ1-6; D uncertain. The CDR3 coding sequence is TGTGCCAGCAGCCAAGAAACAAGAACTTCACCCCTCCACTTT. This sequence encodes CASSQETRTSPLHF.